Sequencing of this T cell receptor (beta chain) was carried out in a study of neurological immune-mediated disorders. Study-wide findings and caveats: No sharing of CDR3 amino acid sequences was observed among expanded clones across subjects, suggesting private repertoires in all groups.

The cDNA was synthesized by means of template-switch 5'RACE, which was carried out with 10-nucleotide random UMIs. MiXCR, applied by TCRdb to the 5' RACE reads, yields one record per CDR3 protein. The repertoire holds roughly 60,000 distinct CDR3 sequences, about an eighth seen once, with less than 2% in the top ten. Germline V gives CDR1 LNHNV, CDR2 YYDKDF (reference sequence). The CDR3 is 16 amino acids. Trimming cost V 2 bases and J 5 bases, with 15 bases left between them. There are many counts of this clonotype. The antigen remains undetermined. Volunteers from a blood bank in Maryland, USA, made up the healthy controls.

This clonotype was obtained from a man between 60 and 75 years old in good health. Material: PBMCs. The V and J genes are TRBV15 and TRBJ1-4, with TRBD1 as a possible D gene (6 bases). CDR3 in DNA: TGTGCCACCAGCAGAAACCAAGGGAGGGGGAATGAAAAACTGTTTTTT. Translated: CATSRNQGRGNEKLFF.